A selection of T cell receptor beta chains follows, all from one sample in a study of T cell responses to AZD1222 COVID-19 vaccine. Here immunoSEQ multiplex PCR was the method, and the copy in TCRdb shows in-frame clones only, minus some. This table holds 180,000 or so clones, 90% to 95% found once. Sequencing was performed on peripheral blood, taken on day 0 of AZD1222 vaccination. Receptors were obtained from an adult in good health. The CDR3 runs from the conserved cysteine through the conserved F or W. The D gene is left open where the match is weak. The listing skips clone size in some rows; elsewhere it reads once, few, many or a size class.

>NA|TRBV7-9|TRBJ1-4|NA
CASSLRGGGKLFF
TGTGCCAGCAGCCTTAGGGGGGGTGGAAAACTGTTTTTT
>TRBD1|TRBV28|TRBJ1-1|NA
CASSLWGQGTQTEAFF
TGTGCCAGCAGTTTATGGGGACAGGGTACACAGACTGAAGCTTTCTTT
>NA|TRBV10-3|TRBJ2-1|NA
CAISEPGYVRNEQFF
TGTGCCATCAGTGAGCCCGGTTACGTACGCAATGAGCAGTTCTTC
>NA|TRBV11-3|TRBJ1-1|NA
CASRGLGSEAFF
TGTGCCAGCAGGGGGCTTGGGTCTGAAGCTTTCTTT
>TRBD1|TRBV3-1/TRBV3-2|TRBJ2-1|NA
CASSQVLDRDRSSYNEQFF
TGTGCCAGCAGCCAAGTTTTGGACAGGGACCGATCCTCCTACAATGAGCAGTTCTTC
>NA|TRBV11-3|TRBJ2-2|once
CASSPDRAGTGELFF
TGTGCCAGCAGCCCCGACAGGGCGGGAACCGGGGAGCTGTTTTTT
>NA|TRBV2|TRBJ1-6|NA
CASSGWGGNNSPLHF
TGTGCCAGCAGCGGTTGGGGGGGGAATAATTCACCCCTCCACTTT
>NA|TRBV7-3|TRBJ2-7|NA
CASSSAPGYEQYF
TGTGCCAGCAGCTCTGCCCCGGGCTACGAGCAGTACTTC
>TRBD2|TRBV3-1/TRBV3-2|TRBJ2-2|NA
CASSRGLAGDGELFF
TGTGCCAGCAGCCGGGGACTAGCGGGGGACGGGGAGCTGTTTTTT
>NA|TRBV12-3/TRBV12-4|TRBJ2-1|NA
CASSFLGEQFF
TGTGCCAGCAGTTTTCTTGGCGAGCAGTTCTTC
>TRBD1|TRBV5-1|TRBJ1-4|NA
CASSRTGTGQKLFF
TGCGCCAGCAGCAGGACAGGGACGGGACAAAAACTGTTTTTT
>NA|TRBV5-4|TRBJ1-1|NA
CASSGPEKLNTEAFF
TGTGCCAGCAGCGGCCCCGAGAAACTGAACACTGAAGCTTTCTTT
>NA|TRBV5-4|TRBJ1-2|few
CASSATILGAGYTF
TGTGCCAGCAGCGCAACGATACTGGGCGCCGGCTACACCTTC
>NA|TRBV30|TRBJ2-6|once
CAWRATGANVLTF
TGTGCCTGGAGGGCAACTGGGGCCAACGTCCTGACTTTC
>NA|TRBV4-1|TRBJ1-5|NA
CASSQGGRGTNNQPQHF
TGCGCCAGCAGCCAAGGAGGTCGAGGGACAAACAATCAGCCCCAGCATTTT
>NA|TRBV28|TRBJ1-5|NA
CASSPEGGRVSSLQFRGANQPQHF
TGTGCCAGCAGTCCGGAGGGGGGTAGGGTCTCATCCCTCCAATTCAGGGGTGCCAATCAGCCCCAGCATTTT
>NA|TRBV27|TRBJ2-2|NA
CASSRDGFGELFF
TGTGCCAGCAGTCGGGACGGTTTCGGGGAGCTGTTTTTT
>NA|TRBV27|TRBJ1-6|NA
CASSTDTHSIYSPLHF
TGTGCCAGCAGCACCGACACCCACTCGATCTATTCACCCCTCCACTTT
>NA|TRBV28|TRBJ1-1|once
CASSSPTVMNTEAFF
TGTGCCAGCAGTTCTCCGACTGTTATGAACACTGAAGCTTTCTTT
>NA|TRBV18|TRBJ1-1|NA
CASSPASEAFF
TGTGCCAGCTCACCAGCCAGTGAAGCTTTCTTT
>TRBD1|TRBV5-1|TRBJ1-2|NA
CASSSGQDYGYTF
TGCGCCAGCAGCTCGGGACAGGACTATGGCTACACCTTC
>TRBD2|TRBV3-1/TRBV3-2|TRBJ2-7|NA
CASSQDAAGASEQYF
TGTGCCAGCAGCCAAGATGCAGCGGGAGCATCTGAGCAGTACTTC
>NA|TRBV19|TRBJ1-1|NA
CASSPGAGSFEAFF
TGTGCCAGTAGTCCCGGGGCAGGGTCGTTCGAAGCTTTCTTT
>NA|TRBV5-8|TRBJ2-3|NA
CASSLPAPDTQYF
TGTGCCAGCAGCTTGCCGGCTCCGGATACGCAGTATTTT
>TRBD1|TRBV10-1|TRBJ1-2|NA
CASGGQGDTQQGYTF
TGCGCCAGTGGGGGACAGGGCGACACCCAGCAGGGCTACACCTTC
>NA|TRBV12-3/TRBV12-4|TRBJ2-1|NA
CASSLAGPNEQFF
TGTGCCAGCAGTTTAGCTGGCCCGAATGAGCAGTTCTTC
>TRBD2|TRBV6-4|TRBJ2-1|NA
CASSKGTSGTNEQFF
TGTGCCAGCAGCAAAGGGACTAGCGGGACGAATGAGCAGTTCTTC
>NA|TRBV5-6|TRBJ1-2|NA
CASSLGRGNAYGGYTF
TGTGCCAGCAGCTTGGGCAGGGGTAATGCCTATGGGGGCTACACCTTC
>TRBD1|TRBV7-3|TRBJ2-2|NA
CASSLSAGGTGELFF
TGTGCCAGCAGCTTATCGGCAGGGGGAACCGGGGAGCTGTTTTTT
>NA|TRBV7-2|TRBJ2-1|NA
CASSLRQAREQFF
TGTGCCAGCAGCCTGCGCCAGGCTCGGGAGCAGTTCTTC
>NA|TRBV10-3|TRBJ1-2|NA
CAISAVGSGYTF
TGTGCCATCAGTGCGGTGGGTTCGGGCTACACCTTC
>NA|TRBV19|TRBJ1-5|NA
CASRAGQGFMAQHF
TGTGCCAGTAGAGCGGGCCAGGGGTTCATGGCTCAGCATTTT
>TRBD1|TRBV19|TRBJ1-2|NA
CASSHRQGRNYGYTF
TGTGCCAGTAGTCACCGACAGGGGCGTAACTATGGCTACACCTTC
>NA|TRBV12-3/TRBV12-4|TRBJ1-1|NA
CASSFSSPPEAFF
TGTGCCAGCAGTTTTAGTTCGCCCCCTGAAGCTTTCTTT
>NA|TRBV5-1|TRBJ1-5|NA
CASSFGGTSNQPQHF
TGCGCCAGCAGCTTCGGTGGCACCAGCAATCAGCCCCAGCATTTT
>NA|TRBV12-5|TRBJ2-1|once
CASGFHLMGSAYNEQFF
TGTGCTAGTGGTTTCCACCTTATGGGAAGCGCGTACAATGAGCAGTTCTTC
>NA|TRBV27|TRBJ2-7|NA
CASGSSHEQYF
TGTGCCAGCGGTAGCAGTCACGAGCAGTACTTC
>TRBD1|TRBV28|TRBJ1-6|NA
CASSSRDRRRYSPLHF
TGTGCCAGCAGTTCCCGGGACAGGAGGAGGTACTCACCCCTCCACTTT
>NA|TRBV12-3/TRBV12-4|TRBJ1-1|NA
CASSLIGGTEAFF
TGTGCCAGCAGTTTAATAGGCGGCACTGAAGCTTTCTTT
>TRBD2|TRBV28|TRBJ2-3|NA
CASRVLAEFTDTQYF
TGTGCCAGCAGGGTACTAGCGGAGTTCACAGATACGCAGTATTTT
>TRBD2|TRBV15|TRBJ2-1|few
CATSRDSTSGYNEQFF
TGTGCCACCAGCAGAGATTCAACTAGCGGGTATAATGAGCAGTTCTTC
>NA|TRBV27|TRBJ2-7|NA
CASSPQGPPYEQYF
TGTGCCAGCAGTCCCCAGGGGCCTCCCTACGAGCAGTACTTC
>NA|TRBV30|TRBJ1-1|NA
CAWRWGTEAFF
TGTGCCTGGAGGTGGGGGACTGAAGCTTTCTTT
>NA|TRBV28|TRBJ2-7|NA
CASSLEELGYEQYF
TGTGCCAGCAGTTTAGAAGAGTTAGGCTACGAGCAGTACTTC
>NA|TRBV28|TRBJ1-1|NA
CASSTTNTEAFF
TGTGCCAGTTCCACGACGAACACTGAAGCTTTCTTT
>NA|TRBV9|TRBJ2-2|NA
CASSVAYITGELFF
TGTGCCAGCAGCGTAGCGTATATCACCGGGGAGCTGTTTTTT
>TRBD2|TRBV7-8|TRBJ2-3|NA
CASSLWEGTDTQYF
TGTGCCAGCAGCTTATGGGAGGGGACAGATACGCAGTATTTT
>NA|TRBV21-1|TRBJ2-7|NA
CASSKCGTEGPSYEQYF
TGTGCCAGCAGCAAGTGTGGGACGGAGGGACCCTCCTACGAGCAGTACTTC
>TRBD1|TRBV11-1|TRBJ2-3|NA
CASSPWQGAQGDTQYF
TGTGCCAGCAGCCCGTGGCAGGGGGCGCAAGGGGATACGCAGTATTTT
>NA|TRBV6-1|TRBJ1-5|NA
CASSERELLDQPQHF
TGTGCCAGCAGTGAAAGAGAGCTCCTTGATCAGCCCCAGCATTTT
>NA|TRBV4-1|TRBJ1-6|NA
CASSQNSPLHF
TGCGCCAGCAGCCAAAATTCACCCCTCCACTTT
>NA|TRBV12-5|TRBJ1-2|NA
CASGLSPDGYTF
TGTGCTAGTGGTTTGTCCCCAGATGGCTACACCTTC
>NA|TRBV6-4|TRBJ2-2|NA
CASSDSGSSGELFF
TGTGCCAGCAGTGACTCAGGGTCGAGCGGGGAGCTGTTTTTT
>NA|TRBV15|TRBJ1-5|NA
CATRPGHSNQPQHF
TGTGCCACCCGCCCGGGCCATAGCAATCAGCCCCAGCATTTT
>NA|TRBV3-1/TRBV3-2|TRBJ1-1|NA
CASSQGNVQAFF
TGTGCCAGCAGCCAAGGGAACGTGCAAGCTTTCTTT